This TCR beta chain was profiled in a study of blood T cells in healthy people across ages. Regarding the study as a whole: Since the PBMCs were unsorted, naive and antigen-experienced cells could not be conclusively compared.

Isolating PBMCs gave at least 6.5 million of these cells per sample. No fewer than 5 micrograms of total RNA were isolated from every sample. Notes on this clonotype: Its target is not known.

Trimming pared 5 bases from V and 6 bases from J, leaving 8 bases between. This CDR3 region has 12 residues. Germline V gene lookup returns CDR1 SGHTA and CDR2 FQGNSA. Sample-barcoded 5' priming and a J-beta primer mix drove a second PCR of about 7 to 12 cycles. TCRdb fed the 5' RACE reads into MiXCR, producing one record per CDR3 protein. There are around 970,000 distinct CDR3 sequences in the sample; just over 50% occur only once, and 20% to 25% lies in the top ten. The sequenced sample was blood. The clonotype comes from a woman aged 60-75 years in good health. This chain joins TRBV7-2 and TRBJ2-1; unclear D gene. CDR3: CASSKFPNEQFF. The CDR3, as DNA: TGTGCCAGCAGCAAATTCCCCAATGAGCAGTTCTTC.